The subject of this entry is one T cell receptor beta chain. The antigen is not known. The germline gives CDR1 SGHTA, CDR2 FQGNSA. The ends were cut back, 2 bases at V and 0 bases at J, with 11 bases in the middle. The CDR3 runs 15 residues. The PCR used 60 Vbeta and 13 Jbeta primers. The data were produced by immunoSEQ multiplex PCR, yet TCRdb's version contains in-frame clones alone and is incomplete. The sample carries roughly 120,000 clones, under 85% recorded once. The data derive from a study of cytomegalovirus exposure and HLA in healthy donors. Study-wide results and limits: A few chains linked to CMV were shown in vitro to be specific for CMV antigens. Within the data, a cluster of highly shared sequence variants was likely a sequencing artifact. Reportedly, fewer N-insertions than the roughly 700-donor mean appeared in an Asian-associated ancestry cluster in a later analysis. Earlier analysis found most TCR beta V segments productive about 87% or about 30% of the time.

Sequencing was done on a sample of PBMCs. The rearrangement links TRBV7-2 to TRBJ2-7, with a possible D match to TRBD1 (5 bases). The receptor was derived from a woman aged 45-59 years in good health and CMV-seropositive. CDR3 nucleotides: TGTGCCAGCAGCTTATCGGTTACAGGCTCCTACGAGCAGTACTTC. Translation gives CASSLSVTGSYEQYF.